The present TCR beta chain was sequenced within a study of beta chain features in type 1 diabetes. This clone was found a few times. The antigen is undetermined. Study conclusions and caveats: TCRB CDR3 length was moderately but significantly reduced in all four CD4+ subsets of Type 1 diabetes patients.

Germline V gene lookup returns CDR1 MGHDK and CDR2 SYGVNS. V lost 8 bases, J lost 5 bases, and 6 bases lay in between. CDR3 length: 10 residues. Expressed TCRB transcripts got sequenced, as all isolated RNA was reverse transcribed. The repertoire was sequenced with immunoSEQ multiplex PCR; TCRdb's copy has only in-frame clones and lacks some. The table has almost 350,000 clones, roughly 9% seen once; the top ten hold roughly 0.99%. Sequenced input: central memory CD4+ T cells from blood. This sequence was found in a man aged 25-40 years with type 1 diabetes. The chain links TRBV25-1 to TRBJ1-2; D uncertain. In DNA, the CDR3 is TGTGCCAGCTTTTATTATGGCTACACCTTC. Protein product: CASFYYGYTF.